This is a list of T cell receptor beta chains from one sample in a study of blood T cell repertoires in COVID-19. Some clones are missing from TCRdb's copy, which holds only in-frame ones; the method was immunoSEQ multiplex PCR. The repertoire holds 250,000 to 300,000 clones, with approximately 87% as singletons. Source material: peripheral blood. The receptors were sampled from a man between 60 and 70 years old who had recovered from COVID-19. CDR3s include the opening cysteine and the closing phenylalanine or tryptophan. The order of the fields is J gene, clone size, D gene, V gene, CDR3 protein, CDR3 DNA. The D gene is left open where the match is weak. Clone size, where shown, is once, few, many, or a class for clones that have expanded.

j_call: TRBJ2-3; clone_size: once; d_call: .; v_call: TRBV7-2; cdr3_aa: CASRQEARTDTQYF; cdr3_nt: TGTGCCAGCAGGCAGGAGGCCCGCACAGATACGCAGTATTTT
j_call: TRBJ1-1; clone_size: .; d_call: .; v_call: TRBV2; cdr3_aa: CASSGVTGNTEAFF; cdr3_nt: TGTGCCAGCAGTGGAGTTACAGGGAACACTGAAGCTTTCTTT
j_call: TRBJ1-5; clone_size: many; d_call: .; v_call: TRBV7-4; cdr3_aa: CASSLEGTKSNQPQHF; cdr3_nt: TGTGCCAGCAGCTTAGAAGGGACAAAGAGCAATCAGCCCCAGCATTTT
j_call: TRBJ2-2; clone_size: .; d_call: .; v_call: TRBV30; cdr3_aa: CAWHSAGELFF; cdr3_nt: TGTGCCTGGCATTCGGCCGGGGAGCTGTTTTTT
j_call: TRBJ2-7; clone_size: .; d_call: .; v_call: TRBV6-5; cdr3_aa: CASSYSRSGGSYEQYF; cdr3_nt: TGTGCCAGCAGTTACTCGAGGTCTGGCGGCTCCTACGAGCAGTACTTC
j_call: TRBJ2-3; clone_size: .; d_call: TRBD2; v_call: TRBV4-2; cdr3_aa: CASSQGQRTSGRADTQYF; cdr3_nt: TGTGCCAGCAGCCAAGGGCAAAGGACTAGCGGGAGGGCGGATACGCAGTATTTT
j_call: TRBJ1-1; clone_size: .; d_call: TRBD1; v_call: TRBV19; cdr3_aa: CASSKDRGAEAFF; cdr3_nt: TGTGCCAGTAGTAAGGACAGGGGCGCTGAAGCTTTCTTT
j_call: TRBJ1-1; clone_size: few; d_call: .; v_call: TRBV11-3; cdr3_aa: CASSPGGAQVTEAFF; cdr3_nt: TGTGCCAGCAGCCCGGGGGGGGCGCAGGTCACTGAAGCTTTCTTT
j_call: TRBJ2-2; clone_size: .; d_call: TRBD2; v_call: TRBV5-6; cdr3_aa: CASRLAGGIYHTGELFF; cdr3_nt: TGTGCCAGCAGACTAGCGGGGGGGATTTATCACACCGGGGAGCTGTTTTTT
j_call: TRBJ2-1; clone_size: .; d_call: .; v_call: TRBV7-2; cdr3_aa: CASRHTTNPGDEQFF; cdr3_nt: TGTGCCAGCAGACATACTACGAACCCAGGGGATGAGCAGTTCTTC
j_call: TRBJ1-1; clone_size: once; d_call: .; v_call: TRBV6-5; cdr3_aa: CASRTPMNTEAFF; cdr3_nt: TGTGCCAGCAGAACTCCCATGAACACTGAAGCTTTCTTT
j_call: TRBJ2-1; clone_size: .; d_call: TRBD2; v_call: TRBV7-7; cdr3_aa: CASSSGTSEHNEQFF; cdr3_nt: TGTGCCAGCAGCTCCGGGACTAGCGAACACAATGAGCAGTTCTTC
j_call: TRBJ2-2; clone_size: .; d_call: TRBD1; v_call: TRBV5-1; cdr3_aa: CASSDRTGGSTGELFF; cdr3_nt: TGCGCCAGCAGTGATCGGACAGGGGGGAGCACCGGGGAGCTGTTTTTT
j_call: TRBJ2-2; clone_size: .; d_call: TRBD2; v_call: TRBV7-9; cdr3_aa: CASRPLAGGMTGELFF; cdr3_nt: TGTGCCAGCAGACCACTAGCGGGGGGGATGACCGGGGAGCTGTTTTTT
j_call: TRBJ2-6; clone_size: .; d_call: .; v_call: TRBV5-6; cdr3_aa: CASSFRATGANVLTF; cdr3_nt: TGTGCCAGCAGCTTCCGAGCAACTGGGGCCAACGTCCTGACTTTC
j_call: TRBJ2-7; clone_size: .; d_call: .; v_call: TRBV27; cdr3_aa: CASSLAASYEQYF; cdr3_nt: TGTGCCAGCAGTTTAGCTGCGTCCTACGAGCAGTACTTC
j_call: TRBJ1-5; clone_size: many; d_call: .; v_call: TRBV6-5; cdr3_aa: CASSYSGRAHQPQHF; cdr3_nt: TGTGCCAGCAGTTACTCCGGCAGGGCCCATCAGCCCCAGCATTTT
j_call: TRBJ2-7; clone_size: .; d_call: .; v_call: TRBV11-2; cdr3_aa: CASSYDQGGIYEQYF; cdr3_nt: TGTGCCAGCAGCTACGATCAAGGGGGAATCTACGAGCAGTACTTC
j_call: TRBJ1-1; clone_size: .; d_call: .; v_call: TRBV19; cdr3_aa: CASSIVANTEAFF; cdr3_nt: TGTGCCAGTAGTATTGTAGCGAACACTGAAGCTTTCTTT
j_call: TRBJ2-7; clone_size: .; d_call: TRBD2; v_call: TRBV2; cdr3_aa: CASSDKGLAGSYEQYF; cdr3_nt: TGTGCCAGCAGTGACAAAGGACTAGCGGGATCCTACGAGCAGTACTTC
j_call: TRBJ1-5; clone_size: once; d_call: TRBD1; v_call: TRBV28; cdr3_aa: CASSPRQGSNQPQHF; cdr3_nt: TGTGCCAGCAGTCCCAGACAGGGCAGCAATCAGCCCCAGCATTTT
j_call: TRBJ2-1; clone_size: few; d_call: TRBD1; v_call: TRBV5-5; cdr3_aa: CASSADRNSYNEQFF; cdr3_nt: TGTGCCAGCAGTGCGGACAGGAACTCCTACAATGAGCAGTTCTTC
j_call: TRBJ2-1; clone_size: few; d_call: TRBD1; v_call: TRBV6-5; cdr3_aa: CASSLIGTGDVNEQFF; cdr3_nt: TGTGCCAGCAGTTTGATCGGGACAGGGGATGTCAATGAGCAGTTCTTC
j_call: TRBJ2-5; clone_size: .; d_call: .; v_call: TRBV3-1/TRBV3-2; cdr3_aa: CASSYQGVETQYF; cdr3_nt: TGTGCCAGCAGTTATCAGGGTGTGGAGACCCAGTACTTC
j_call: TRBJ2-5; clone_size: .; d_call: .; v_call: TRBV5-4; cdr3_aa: CASSLARGDEETQYF; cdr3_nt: TGTGCCAGCAGCTTGGCCAGGGGAGATGAAGAGACCCAGTACTTC
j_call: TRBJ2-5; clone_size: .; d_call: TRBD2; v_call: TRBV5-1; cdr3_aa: CASGGGTQETQYF; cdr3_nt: TGCGCCAGCGGCGGGGGGACCCAAGAGACCCAGTACTTC
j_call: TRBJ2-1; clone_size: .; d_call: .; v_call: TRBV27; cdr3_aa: CASSFQTSHSEQFF; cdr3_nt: TGTGCCAGCAGTTTCCAGACTAGTCATAGTGAGCAGTTCTTC
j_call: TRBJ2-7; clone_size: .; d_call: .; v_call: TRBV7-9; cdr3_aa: CASSPPSGIYEQYF; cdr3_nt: TGTGCCAGCAGCCCCCCCTCCGGGATCTACGAGCAGTACTTC
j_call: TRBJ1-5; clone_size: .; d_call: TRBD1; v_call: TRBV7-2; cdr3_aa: CASSPRTGHPHF; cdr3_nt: TGTGCCAGCAGCCCACGGACAGGGCACCCGCATTTT
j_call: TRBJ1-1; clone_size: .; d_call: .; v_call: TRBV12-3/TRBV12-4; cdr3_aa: CASSPQGTTEAFF; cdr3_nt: TGTGCCAGCAGCCCCCAGGGGACGACTGAAGCTTTCTTT
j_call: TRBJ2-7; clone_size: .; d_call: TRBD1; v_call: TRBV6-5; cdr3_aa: CASSHSSGGAYEQYF; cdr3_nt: TGTGCCAGCAGTCACTCATCAGGGGGAGCCTACGAGCAGTACTTC
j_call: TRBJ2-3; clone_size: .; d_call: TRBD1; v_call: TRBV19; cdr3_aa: CASRAGTGRDTQYF; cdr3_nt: TGTGCCAGTAGGGCGGGGACAGGGAGGGATACGCAGTATTTT
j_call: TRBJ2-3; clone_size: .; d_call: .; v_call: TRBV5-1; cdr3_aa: CASSVGLSRDTDTQYF; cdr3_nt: TGCGCCAGCAGCGTCGGTTTGAGCCGGGACACAGATACGCAGTATTTT
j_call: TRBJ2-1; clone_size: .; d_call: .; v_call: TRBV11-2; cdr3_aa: CASSPTLGRRSYNEQFF; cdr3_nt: TGTGCCAGCAGCCCCACCCTGGGGAGGCGCTCCTACAATGAGCAGTTCTTC
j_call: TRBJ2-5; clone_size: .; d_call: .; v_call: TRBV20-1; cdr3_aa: CSASITRGKQETQYF; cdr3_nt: TGCAGTGCTAGTATCACCAGGGGAAAACAAGAGACCCAGTACTTC
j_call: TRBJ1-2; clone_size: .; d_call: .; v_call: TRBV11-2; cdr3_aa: CASSLTRANYGYTF; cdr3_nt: TGTGCCAGCAGCTTAACGAGGGCTAACTATGGCTACACCTTC
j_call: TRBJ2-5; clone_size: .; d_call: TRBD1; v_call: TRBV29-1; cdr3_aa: CSAGTGGVQETQYF; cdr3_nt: TGCAGCGCAGGGACAGGGGGTGTACAAGAGACCCAGTACTTC
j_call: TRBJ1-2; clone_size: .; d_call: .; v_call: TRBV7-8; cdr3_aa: CASSPQNYGYTF; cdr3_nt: TGTGCCAGCAGCCCGCAGAACTATGGCTACACCTTC
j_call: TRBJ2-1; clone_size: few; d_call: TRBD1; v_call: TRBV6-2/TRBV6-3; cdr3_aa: CASSQDRGLYNEQFF; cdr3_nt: TGTGCCAGCAGCCAAGACAGGGGGCTTTACAATGAGCAGTTCTTC
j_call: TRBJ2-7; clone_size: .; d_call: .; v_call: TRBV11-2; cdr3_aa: CASSLARVSEQYF; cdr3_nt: TGTGCCAGCAGCTTAGCACGAGTTAGCGAGCAGTACTTC
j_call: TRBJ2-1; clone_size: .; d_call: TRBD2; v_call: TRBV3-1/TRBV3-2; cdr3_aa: CASSQGLVFNEQFF; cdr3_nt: TGTGCCAGCAGCCAGGGACTAGTTTTCAATGAGCAGTTCTTC
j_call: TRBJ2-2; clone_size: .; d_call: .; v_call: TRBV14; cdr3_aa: CASSLDIGGTGELFF; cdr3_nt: TGTGCCAGCAGCCTTGACATCGGGGGCACCGGGGAGCTGTTTTTT
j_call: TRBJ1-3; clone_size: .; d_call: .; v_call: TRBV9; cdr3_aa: CASSARGDISGNTIYF; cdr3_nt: TGTGCCAGCAGCGCGCGGGGCGACATCTCTGGAAACACCATATATTTT
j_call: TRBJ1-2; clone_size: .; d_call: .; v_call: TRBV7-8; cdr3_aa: CASSSLLARDGYTF; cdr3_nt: TGTGCCAGCAGCTCTCTGTTGGCCAGGGATGGCTACACCTTC
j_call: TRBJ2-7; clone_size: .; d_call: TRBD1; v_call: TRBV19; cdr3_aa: CASSMGRAGGSYEQYF; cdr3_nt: TGTGCCAGTAGTATGGGTAGGGCAGGGGGATCCTACGAGCAGTACTTC
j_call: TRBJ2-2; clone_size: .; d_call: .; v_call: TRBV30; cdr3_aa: CAWSEKPGELFF; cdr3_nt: TGTGCCTGGAGCGAGAAGCCCGGGGAGCTGTTTTTT
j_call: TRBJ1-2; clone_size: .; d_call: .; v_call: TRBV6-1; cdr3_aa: CASSDHHRVGNYGYTF; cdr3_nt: TGTGCCAGCAGTGACCACCACAGGGTGGGTAACTATGGCTACACCTTC
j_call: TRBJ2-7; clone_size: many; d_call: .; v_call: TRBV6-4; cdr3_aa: CARGDRAYEQYF; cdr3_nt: TGTGCCAGGGGAGATAGGGCCTACGAGCAGTACTTC
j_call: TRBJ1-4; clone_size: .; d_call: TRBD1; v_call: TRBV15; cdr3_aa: CATSRDRQGSNEKLFF; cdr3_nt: TGTGCCACCAGCAGAGATAGACAGGGCTCTAATGAAAAACTGTTTTTT
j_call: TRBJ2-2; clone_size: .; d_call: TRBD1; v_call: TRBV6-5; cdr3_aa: CASGDRDIAGELFF; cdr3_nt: TGTGCCAGCGGGGACAGGGATATCGCCGGGGAGCTGTTTTTT
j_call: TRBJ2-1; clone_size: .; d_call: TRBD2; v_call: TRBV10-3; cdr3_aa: CATAGTSGGDEQFF; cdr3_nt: TGTGCCACGGCCGGGACTAGCGGGGGGGACGAGCAGTTCTTC
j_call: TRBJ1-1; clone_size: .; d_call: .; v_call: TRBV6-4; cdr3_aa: CASSERGALGTEAFF; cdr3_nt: TGTGCCAGCAGTGAACGCGGGGCCTTGGGCACTGAAGCTTTCTTT
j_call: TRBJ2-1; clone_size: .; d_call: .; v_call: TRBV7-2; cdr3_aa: CASSLQGPKGNEQFF; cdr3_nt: TGTGCCAGCAGCTTACAGGGCCCTAAGGGGAATGAGCAGTTCTTC
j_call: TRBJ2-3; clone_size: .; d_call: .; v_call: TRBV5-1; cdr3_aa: CASSSPWGLTGSDTQYF; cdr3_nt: TGCGCCAGCAGCTCTCCTTGGGGACTGACGGGATCGGATACGCAGTATTTT
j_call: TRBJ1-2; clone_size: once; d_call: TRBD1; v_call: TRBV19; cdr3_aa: CASSTLDRGDYYGYTF; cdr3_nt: TGTGCCAGTAGTACTTTGGACAGGGGGGATTACTATGGCTACACCTTC
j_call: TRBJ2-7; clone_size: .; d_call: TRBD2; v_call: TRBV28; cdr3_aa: CASHSGGVYEQYF; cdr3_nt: TGTGCCAGCCACAGCGGGGGGGTCTACGAGCAGTACTTC
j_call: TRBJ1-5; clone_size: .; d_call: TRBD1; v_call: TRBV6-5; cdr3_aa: CASRPGQLGNQPQHF; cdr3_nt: TGTGCCAGCAGGCCGGGACAGTTGGGCAATCAGCCCCAGCATTTT